One sample yielded the 19 T cell receptor beta chains listed below, sequenced in a study of neurological immune-mediated disorders. The time point is: longitudinal time-point 3. Each CDR3 protein is one row after TCRdb ran MiXCR on the 5' RACE reads. The sample has approximately 100,000 distinct CDR3 sequences; less than 14% are singletons. Sample: PBMCs. These receptors all come from a female donor with HTLV-1-associated myelopathy (HAM/TSP).

This clonotype was seen at least ten times. The chain couples TRBV14 to TRBJ2-7, with D perhaps being TRBD1 or TRBD2 (6 bases each). The V gene's germline CDR1 is SGHDN and CDR2 FVKESK. The CDR3 consists of 16 residues. V dropped 4 bases and J dropped 0 bases, with 16 bases sitting between them. The CDR3 DNA sequence: TGTGCCAGCAGCCTCAAGTTCGGGGGCCGCTCCTACGAGCAGTACTTC. Its protein is CASSLKFGGRSYEQYF.

This clonotype was found many times. The DNA for the CDR3 is TGTGCCAGCAGCGTAGTTCCTAGCGGGGGGGCGGGGAGAGAGACCCAGTACTTC. Protein: CASSVVPSGGAGRETQYF. The chain joins TRBV9 to TRBJ2-5, with 12 positions matching TRBD2. The germline CDR1 and CDR2 sequences are SGDLS and YYNGEE. CDR3 length: 18 residues. J gave up 4 bases and V 0 bases, and 10 bases lay outside the gene matches.

This clonotype was observed at least ten times. This chain uses TRBV5-1 with TRBJ2-2; 11 nucleotides align to TRBD1. CDR3 length: 15 amino acids. J gave up 6 bases and V 5 bases, and 6 bases lay outside the gene matches. Germline CDR1 SGHRS, CDR2 YFSETQ. CDR3 sequence (DNA): TGCGCCAGCAGTCAAGGACAGGGGGCGCCCGGGGAGCTGTTTTTT. Its translation is CASSQGQGAPGELFF.

A note on this clonotype: A junction boundary mismatches the germline segment, possibly from a read error. V and J are TRBV5-1 and TRBJ2-7, with D perhaps matching TRBD1 (5 bases). Germline V gene lookup returns CDR1 SGHRS and CDR2 YFSETQ. The CDR3 has 14 residues. The CDR3 spells CASSLSTGSYEHYF. The CDR3 region has the DNA TGCGCCAGCAGCTTGTCTACAGGCTCCTACGAGCACTACTTC. The full variable domain, completed using reference TRBV5-1 and TRBJ2-7, is KAGVTQTPRYLIKTRGQQVTLSCSPISGHRSVSWYQQTPGQGLQFLFEYFSETQRNKGNFPGRFSGRQFSNSRSEMNVSTLELGDSALYLCASSLSTGSYEHYFGPGTRLTVT.

The rearrangement uses TRBV18 and TRBJ2-3; 8 bases agree with TRBD1. Trimming removed 3 bases from V and 4 bases from J; junction bases left unmatched: 6. Looked up from germline, CDR1 is KGHSH and CDR2 is LQKENI. This CDR3 is built from 15 residues. The CDR3, as DNA: TGTGCCAGCTCACCGGACAGGGATTTATCAGATACGCAGTATTTT. Translation gives CASSPDRDLSDTQYF.

This clonotype showed up many times. This chain joins TRBV18 and TRBJ2-7; 8 positions agree with TRBD2. The CDR3 runs 14 residues. The junction had 1 base not matched to a gene; V was cut back by 2 bases and J by 1 base. Germline V gene lookup returns CDR1 KGHSH and CDR2 LQKENI. DNA for the CDR3: TGTGCCAGCTCACCAGGCGGGGGGTCCTACGAGCAGTACTTC. Its protein product is CASSPGGGSYEQYF.

The chain has TRBV7-2 and TRBJ2-7; 7 nucleotides align to TRBD2. The CDR3 runs 18 residues. V shed 5 bases and J 6 bases; nucleotides not matched to a gene: 22. Germline V gene lookup returns CDR1 SGHTA and CDR2 FQGNSA. The CDR3 protein is CASSPPRAGFRRPLEQYF. The CDR3 DNA sequence: TGTGCCAGCAGCCCTCCCCGAGCGGGGTTTCGTCGTCCCCTCGAGCAGTACTTC.

This clonotype occurred many times. This rearrangement joins TRBV5-1 to TRBJ2-5; D remains ambiguous. This CDR3 is 13 amino acids long. V was shortened by 0 bases and J by 8 bases, with 11 bases between the two germline ends. From germline, CDR1 is SGHRS and CDR2 YFSETQ. The CDR3 loop is CASSLEVKDTQYF. The CDR3 DNA reads as TGCGCCAGCAGCTTGGAGGTCAAGGATACCCAGTACTTC.

This clonotype was picked up many times. V gene TRBV6-6 combines with J gene TRBJ1-6; D unclear. This CDR3 is built from 15 residues. V was clipped by 7 bases and J by 4 bases, with 14 bases between them. Germline V gives CDR1 MNHNY, CDR2 SVGAGI (reference sequence). Here the CDR3 DNA reads TGTGCCAGCAACTCAAACGAGGTGTATAATTCACCCCTCCACTTT. This translates into CASNSNEVYNSPLHF.

Notes on this clonotype: This sequence may be a read error, since a much larger clone differs from it by one base. The genes are TRBV27 and TRBJ2-1; 7 bases are shared with TRBD1. V shed 6 bases and J 10 bases; nucleotides not matched to a gene: 6. Looked up from germline, CDR1 is MNHEY and CDR2 is SMNVEV (reference sequence). This CDR3 spans 12 amino acids. The CDR3 nucleotides read TGTGCCAGCAGAAAAGGGGGCGCGGAGCAGTTCTTC. Protein product: CASRKGGAEQFF.

This clonotype was seen ten or more times. This sequence joins TRBV20-1 and TRBJ1-4; D gene uncertain. The CDR3 totals 14 residues. The ends were cut back, 5 bases at V and 0 bases at J, with 10 bases in the middle. CDR1 is DFQATT, CDR2 SNEGSKA, per germline (reference sequence). CDR3 bases: TGCAGTGCTGGGATGGCCTCAACTAATGAAAAACTGTTTTTT. Amino acid sequence: CSAGMASTNEKLFF.

Concerning this clonotype: It may be a read error: a sequence one base away is much more abundant. The chain has TRBV20-1 and TRBJ2-7; D is undetermined. The CDR3 is 12 amino acids. The V end was cut by 3 bases, the J end by 5 bases, with 11 bases between. The germline V gene encodes CDR1 DFQATT and CDR2 SNEGSKA (reference sequence). In nucleotides, the CDR3 is TGCAGTGCTAGTCAACAAAACCACGAGCAGTACTTC. Translating it yields CSASQQNHEQYF.

This clonotype was recorded many times. The chain couples TRBV29-1 to TRBJ1-2; D unresolved. This CDR3 has 9 amino acids. Germline CDR1 SQVTM, CDR2 ANQGSEA. V shed 7 bases and J shed 3 bases, with 3 bases lying between them. The CDR3 sequence: CSGDYGYTF. For the CDR3, the DNA is TGCAGCGGGGACTATGGCTACACCTTC.

This clonotype was seen ten or more times. This chain connects TRBV5-1 to TRBJ2-1; a weak D match, TRBD2 (5 bases). The CDR3 length is 14 residues. Germline CDR1 and CDR2: SGHRS and YFSETQ. V lost 5 bases and J 0 bases, leaving 9 bases between the germline ends. The CDR3 is CASSEGSSYNEQFF. Written as DNA, the CDR3 is TGCGCCAGCAGTGAGGGTAGCTCCTACAATGAGCAGTTCTTC.

This clonotype was detected many times. The V gene is TRBV20-1, the J gene TRBJ2-5, with D uncertain. V gave up 0 bases and J gave up 4 bases, with 9 bases separating them. There are 13 residues in the CDR3. The germline gives CDR1 DFQATT, CDR2 SNEGSKA (reference sequence). CDR3 sequence reads: CSARESIPETQYF. The CDR3 DNA reads as TGCAGTGCTAGAGAATCTATCCCAGAGACCCAGTACTTC.

This clonotype was counted many times. The V and J genes are TRBV9 and TRBJ2-7, with 10 bases identical to TRBD1. Germline V gives CDR1 SGDLS, CDR2 YYNGEE. The CDR3 is 15 residues long. The ends lost 3 bases at V and 1 base at J; junction bases unmatched: 4. CDR3 amino acids: CASSEGQGWSYEQYF. The CDR3 DNA is TGTGCCAGCAGCGAGGGACAGGGGTGGTCCTACGAGCAGTACTTC.

In its sample, this clonotype was seen many times. The rearrangement joins TRBV5-1 to TRBJ2-3; D gene unclear. Looked up from germline, CDR1 is SGHRS and CDR2 is YFSETQ. The CDR3 is 12 residues long. V shed 2 bases and J shed 4 bases, with 5 bases lying between them. In DNA, the CDR3 is TGCGCCAGCAGCTTTAATTCAGATACGCAGTATTTT. Translating it yields CASSFNSDTQYF.

This clonotype was found many times. The rearrangement uses TRBV10-3 and TRBJ2-6; D ambiguous. The germline V gene encodes CDR1 ENHRY and CDR2 SYGVKD. V shed 0 bases and J shed 0 bases, with 3 bases lying between them. This CDR3 has 15 residues. CDR3 amino acids: CAISESSSGANVLTF. The CDR3 nucleotides read TGTGCCATCAGTGAGTCGAGCTCTGGGGCCAACGTCCTGACTTTC.

The sample holds a few counts of this clonotype. The chain uses TRBV11-2 and TRBJ2-7, with 7 positions matching TRBD2. J lost 4 bases, V lost 5 bases, and 8 bases had no gene match. This CDR3 has 14 residues. Germline values: CDR1 SGHAT, CDR2 FQNNGV. CDR3 sequence: CASSLGMGGYEQYF. CDR3 bases: TGTGCCAGCAGCCTAGGGATGGGAGGGTACGAGCAGTACTTC.